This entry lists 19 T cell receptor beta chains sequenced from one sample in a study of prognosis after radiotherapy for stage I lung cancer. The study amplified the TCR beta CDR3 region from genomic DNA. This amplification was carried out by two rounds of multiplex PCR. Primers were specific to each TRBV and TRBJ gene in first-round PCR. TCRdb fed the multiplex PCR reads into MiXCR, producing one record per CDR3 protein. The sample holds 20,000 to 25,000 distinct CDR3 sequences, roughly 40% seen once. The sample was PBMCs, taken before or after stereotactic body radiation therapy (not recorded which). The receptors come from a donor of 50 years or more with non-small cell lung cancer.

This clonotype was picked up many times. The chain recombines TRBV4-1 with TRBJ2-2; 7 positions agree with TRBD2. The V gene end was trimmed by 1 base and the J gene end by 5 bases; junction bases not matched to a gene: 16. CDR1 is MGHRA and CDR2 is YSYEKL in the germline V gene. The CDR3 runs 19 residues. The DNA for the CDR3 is TGCGCCAGCAGCCAAGGGGGCTCGGCTCTCTCCGGGAGGACCGGGGAGCTGTTTTTT. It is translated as CASSQGGSALSGRTGELFF.

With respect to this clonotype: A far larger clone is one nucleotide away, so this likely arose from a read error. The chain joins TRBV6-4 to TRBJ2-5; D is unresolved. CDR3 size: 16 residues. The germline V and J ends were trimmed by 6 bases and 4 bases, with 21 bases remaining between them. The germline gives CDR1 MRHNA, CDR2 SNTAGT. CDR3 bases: TGTGCCAGCAGCCTCCAGACATGGGTAAACGGAGAGACCCAGTACTTC. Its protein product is CASSLQTWVNGETQYF.

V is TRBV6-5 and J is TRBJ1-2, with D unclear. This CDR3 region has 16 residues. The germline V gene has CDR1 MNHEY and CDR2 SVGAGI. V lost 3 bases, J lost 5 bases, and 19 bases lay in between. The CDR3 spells CASSYYRGSRVYGYTF. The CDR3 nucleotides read TGTGCCAGCAGTTATTACAGAGGGAGTAGGGTTTATGGCTACACCTTC.

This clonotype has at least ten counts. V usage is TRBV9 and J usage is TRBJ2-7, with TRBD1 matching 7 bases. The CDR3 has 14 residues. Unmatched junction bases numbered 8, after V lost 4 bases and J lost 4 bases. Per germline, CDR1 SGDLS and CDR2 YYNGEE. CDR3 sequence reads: CASSTQGVPYEQYF. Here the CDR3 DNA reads TGTGCCAGCAGCACTCAGGGGGTACCGTACGAGCAGTACTTC.

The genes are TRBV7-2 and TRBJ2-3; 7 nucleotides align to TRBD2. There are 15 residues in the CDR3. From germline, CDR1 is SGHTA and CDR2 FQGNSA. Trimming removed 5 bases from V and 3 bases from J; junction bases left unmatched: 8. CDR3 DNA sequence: TGTGCCAGCAGCGTTGGGGGGGTTCGAACAGATACGCAGTATTTT. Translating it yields CASSVGGVRTDTQYF.

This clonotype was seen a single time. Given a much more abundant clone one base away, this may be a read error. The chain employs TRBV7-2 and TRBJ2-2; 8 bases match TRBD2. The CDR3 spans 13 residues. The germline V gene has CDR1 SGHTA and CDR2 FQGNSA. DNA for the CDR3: TGTGCCAGCATCTTAGCGGGGACCAGGGAGCTGTTTTTT. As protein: CASILAGTRELFF.

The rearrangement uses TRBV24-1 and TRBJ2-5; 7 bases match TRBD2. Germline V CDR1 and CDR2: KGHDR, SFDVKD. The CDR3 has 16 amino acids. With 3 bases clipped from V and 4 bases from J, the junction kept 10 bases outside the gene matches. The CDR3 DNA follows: TGTGCCACCAGTGATCCGAAGCGGGGCGGACGAGAGACCCAGTACTTC. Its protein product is CATSDPKRGGRETQYF.

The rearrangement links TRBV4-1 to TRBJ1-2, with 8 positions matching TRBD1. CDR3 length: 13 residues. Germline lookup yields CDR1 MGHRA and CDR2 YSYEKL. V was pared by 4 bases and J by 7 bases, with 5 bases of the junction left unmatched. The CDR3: CASSPDRGRGYTF. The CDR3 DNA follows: TGCGCCAGCAGCCCCGACAGGGGACGTGGCTACACCTTC.

The CDR3 protein is CASSTLSDRVYGYTF. The CDR3, as DNA: TGTGCCAGTAGTACACTATCGGACAGGGTCTATGGCTACACCTTC. The rearrangement links TRBV19 to TRBJ1-2, with 8 bases that match TRBD1. The CDR3 runs to 15 residues. The germline V gene encodes CDR1 LNHDA and CDR2 SQIVND (reference sequence). Losses at the gene ends were 4 bases for V and 4 bases for J; bases not matched to a gene: 8.

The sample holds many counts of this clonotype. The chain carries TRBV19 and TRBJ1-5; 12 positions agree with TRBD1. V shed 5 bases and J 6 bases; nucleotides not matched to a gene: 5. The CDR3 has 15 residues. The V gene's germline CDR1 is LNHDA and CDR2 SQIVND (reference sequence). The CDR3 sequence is CASSPRDRGLQPQHF. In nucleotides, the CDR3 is TGTGCCAGTAGTCCCCGGGACAGGGGGCTTCAGCCCCAGCATTTT.

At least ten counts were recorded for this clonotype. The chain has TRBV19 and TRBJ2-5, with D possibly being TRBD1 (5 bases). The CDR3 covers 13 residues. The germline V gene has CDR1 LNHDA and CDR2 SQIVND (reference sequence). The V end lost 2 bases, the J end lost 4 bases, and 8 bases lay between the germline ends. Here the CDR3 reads CASSIRGVETQYF. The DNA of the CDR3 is TGTGCCAGTAGTATAAGGGGTGTAGAGACCCAGTACTTC.

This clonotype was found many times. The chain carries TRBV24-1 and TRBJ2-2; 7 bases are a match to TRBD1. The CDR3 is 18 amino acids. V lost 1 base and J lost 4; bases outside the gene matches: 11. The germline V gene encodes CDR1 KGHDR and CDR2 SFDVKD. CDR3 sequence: CATSDLGAGGVRTGELFF. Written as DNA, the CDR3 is TGTGCCACCAGTGATTTAGGGGCAGGGGGTGTACGCACCGGGGAGCTGTTTTTT.

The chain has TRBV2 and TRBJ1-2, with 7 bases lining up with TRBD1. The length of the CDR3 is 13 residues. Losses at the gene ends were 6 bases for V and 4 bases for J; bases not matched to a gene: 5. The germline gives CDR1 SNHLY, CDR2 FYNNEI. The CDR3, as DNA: TGTGCCAGCAGAACCGGGACAGTCTATGGCTACACCTTC. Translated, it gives CASRTGTVYGYTF.

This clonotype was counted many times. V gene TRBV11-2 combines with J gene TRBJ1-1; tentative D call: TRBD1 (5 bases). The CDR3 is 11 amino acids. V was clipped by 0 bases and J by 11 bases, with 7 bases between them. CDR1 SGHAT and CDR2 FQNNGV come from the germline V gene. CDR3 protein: CASSLDGGAFF. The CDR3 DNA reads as TGTGCCAGCAGCTTAGATGGGGGGGCTTTCTTT.

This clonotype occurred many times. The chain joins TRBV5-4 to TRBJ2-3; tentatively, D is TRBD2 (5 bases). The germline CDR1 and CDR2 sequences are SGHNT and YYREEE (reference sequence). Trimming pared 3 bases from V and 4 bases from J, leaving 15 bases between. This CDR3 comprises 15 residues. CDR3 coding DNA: TGTGCCAGCAGCTCGACGGGGATTCAACCAGATACGCAGTATTTT. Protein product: CASSSTGIQPDTQYF.

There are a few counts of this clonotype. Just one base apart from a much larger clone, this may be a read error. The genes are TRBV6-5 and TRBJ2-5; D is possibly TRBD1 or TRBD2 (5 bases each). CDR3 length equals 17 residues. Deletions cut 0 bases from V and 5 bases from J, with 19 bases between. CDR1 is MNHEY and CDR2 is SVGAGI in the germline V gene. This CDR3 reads CASSYSLMRDRSETQYF. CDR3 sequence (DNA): TGTGCCAGCAGTTACTCCTTAATGAGGGACCGGTCGGAGACCCAGTACTTC.

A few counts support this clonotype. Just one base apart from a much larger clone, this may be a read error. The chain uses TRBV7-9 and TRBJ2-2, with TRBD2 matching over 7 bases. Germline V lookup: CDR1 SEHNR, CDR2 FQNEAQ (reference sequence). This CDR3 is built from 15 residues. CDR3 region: CAGGGARSNTGKLFF. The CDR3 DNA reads TGTGCCGGGGGAGGGGCCCGTTCTAACACCGGGAAGCTGTTTTTT.

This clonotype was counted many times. This chain's CDR3 is CSANPGNEQFF. The CDR3 bases are TGCAGTGCTAACCCGGGGAATGAGCAGTTCTTC. The V call is TRBV20-1, the J call TRBJ2-1; D may be TRBD2 (5 bases). Per germline, CDR1 DFQATT and CDR2 SNEGSKA (reference sequence). The CDR3 has 11 residues. V was shortened by 4 bases and J by 7 bases, with 8 bases between the two germline ends.

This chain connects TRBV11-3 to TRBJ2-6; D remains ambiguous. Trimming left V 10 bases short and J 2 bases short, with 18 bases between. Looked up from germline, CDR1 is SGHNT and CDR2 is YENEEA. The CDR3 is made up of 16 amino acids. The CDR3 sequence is CANRPQTAPGANVLTF. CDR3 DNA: TGTGCCAACAGACCACAGACCGCTCCTGGGGCCAACGTCCTGACTTTC.